The sequence of this T cell receptor beta chain was determined in a study of shared clonotypes between healthy human individuals. Assay used: immunoSEQ multiplex PCR; TCRdb lists only in-frame clones, some missing. The table includes roughly 2,300,000 clones, 85% to 95% detected once. Naive CD4+ cells were CD45RA-selected; the remaining cells were memory. This clone was detected once. Its specificity is unknown. Notes on the study in general: Relative to clonotypes present in all four donors, those not shared had lower generation probabilities.

This CDR3 is 14 amino acids long. Between the trimmed V and J ends, which lost 1 base and 0 bases, there was a span of 5 bases. In germline, CDR1 is SGHNT, CDR2 YENEEA. Sequencing input: naive CD4+ T cells from PBMCs. The subset: CD45RA+ positively selected. This chain joins TRBV11-3 and TRBJ2-3; D not certain. The TCR comes from a man aged 18-30 years in good health. Some clones in this sample may be carry-over from other donors' samples. CDR3 region: CASSLVASTDTQYF. CDR3 nucleotide sequence: TGTGCCAGCAGCTTAGTGGCCAGCACAGATACGCAGTATTTT.